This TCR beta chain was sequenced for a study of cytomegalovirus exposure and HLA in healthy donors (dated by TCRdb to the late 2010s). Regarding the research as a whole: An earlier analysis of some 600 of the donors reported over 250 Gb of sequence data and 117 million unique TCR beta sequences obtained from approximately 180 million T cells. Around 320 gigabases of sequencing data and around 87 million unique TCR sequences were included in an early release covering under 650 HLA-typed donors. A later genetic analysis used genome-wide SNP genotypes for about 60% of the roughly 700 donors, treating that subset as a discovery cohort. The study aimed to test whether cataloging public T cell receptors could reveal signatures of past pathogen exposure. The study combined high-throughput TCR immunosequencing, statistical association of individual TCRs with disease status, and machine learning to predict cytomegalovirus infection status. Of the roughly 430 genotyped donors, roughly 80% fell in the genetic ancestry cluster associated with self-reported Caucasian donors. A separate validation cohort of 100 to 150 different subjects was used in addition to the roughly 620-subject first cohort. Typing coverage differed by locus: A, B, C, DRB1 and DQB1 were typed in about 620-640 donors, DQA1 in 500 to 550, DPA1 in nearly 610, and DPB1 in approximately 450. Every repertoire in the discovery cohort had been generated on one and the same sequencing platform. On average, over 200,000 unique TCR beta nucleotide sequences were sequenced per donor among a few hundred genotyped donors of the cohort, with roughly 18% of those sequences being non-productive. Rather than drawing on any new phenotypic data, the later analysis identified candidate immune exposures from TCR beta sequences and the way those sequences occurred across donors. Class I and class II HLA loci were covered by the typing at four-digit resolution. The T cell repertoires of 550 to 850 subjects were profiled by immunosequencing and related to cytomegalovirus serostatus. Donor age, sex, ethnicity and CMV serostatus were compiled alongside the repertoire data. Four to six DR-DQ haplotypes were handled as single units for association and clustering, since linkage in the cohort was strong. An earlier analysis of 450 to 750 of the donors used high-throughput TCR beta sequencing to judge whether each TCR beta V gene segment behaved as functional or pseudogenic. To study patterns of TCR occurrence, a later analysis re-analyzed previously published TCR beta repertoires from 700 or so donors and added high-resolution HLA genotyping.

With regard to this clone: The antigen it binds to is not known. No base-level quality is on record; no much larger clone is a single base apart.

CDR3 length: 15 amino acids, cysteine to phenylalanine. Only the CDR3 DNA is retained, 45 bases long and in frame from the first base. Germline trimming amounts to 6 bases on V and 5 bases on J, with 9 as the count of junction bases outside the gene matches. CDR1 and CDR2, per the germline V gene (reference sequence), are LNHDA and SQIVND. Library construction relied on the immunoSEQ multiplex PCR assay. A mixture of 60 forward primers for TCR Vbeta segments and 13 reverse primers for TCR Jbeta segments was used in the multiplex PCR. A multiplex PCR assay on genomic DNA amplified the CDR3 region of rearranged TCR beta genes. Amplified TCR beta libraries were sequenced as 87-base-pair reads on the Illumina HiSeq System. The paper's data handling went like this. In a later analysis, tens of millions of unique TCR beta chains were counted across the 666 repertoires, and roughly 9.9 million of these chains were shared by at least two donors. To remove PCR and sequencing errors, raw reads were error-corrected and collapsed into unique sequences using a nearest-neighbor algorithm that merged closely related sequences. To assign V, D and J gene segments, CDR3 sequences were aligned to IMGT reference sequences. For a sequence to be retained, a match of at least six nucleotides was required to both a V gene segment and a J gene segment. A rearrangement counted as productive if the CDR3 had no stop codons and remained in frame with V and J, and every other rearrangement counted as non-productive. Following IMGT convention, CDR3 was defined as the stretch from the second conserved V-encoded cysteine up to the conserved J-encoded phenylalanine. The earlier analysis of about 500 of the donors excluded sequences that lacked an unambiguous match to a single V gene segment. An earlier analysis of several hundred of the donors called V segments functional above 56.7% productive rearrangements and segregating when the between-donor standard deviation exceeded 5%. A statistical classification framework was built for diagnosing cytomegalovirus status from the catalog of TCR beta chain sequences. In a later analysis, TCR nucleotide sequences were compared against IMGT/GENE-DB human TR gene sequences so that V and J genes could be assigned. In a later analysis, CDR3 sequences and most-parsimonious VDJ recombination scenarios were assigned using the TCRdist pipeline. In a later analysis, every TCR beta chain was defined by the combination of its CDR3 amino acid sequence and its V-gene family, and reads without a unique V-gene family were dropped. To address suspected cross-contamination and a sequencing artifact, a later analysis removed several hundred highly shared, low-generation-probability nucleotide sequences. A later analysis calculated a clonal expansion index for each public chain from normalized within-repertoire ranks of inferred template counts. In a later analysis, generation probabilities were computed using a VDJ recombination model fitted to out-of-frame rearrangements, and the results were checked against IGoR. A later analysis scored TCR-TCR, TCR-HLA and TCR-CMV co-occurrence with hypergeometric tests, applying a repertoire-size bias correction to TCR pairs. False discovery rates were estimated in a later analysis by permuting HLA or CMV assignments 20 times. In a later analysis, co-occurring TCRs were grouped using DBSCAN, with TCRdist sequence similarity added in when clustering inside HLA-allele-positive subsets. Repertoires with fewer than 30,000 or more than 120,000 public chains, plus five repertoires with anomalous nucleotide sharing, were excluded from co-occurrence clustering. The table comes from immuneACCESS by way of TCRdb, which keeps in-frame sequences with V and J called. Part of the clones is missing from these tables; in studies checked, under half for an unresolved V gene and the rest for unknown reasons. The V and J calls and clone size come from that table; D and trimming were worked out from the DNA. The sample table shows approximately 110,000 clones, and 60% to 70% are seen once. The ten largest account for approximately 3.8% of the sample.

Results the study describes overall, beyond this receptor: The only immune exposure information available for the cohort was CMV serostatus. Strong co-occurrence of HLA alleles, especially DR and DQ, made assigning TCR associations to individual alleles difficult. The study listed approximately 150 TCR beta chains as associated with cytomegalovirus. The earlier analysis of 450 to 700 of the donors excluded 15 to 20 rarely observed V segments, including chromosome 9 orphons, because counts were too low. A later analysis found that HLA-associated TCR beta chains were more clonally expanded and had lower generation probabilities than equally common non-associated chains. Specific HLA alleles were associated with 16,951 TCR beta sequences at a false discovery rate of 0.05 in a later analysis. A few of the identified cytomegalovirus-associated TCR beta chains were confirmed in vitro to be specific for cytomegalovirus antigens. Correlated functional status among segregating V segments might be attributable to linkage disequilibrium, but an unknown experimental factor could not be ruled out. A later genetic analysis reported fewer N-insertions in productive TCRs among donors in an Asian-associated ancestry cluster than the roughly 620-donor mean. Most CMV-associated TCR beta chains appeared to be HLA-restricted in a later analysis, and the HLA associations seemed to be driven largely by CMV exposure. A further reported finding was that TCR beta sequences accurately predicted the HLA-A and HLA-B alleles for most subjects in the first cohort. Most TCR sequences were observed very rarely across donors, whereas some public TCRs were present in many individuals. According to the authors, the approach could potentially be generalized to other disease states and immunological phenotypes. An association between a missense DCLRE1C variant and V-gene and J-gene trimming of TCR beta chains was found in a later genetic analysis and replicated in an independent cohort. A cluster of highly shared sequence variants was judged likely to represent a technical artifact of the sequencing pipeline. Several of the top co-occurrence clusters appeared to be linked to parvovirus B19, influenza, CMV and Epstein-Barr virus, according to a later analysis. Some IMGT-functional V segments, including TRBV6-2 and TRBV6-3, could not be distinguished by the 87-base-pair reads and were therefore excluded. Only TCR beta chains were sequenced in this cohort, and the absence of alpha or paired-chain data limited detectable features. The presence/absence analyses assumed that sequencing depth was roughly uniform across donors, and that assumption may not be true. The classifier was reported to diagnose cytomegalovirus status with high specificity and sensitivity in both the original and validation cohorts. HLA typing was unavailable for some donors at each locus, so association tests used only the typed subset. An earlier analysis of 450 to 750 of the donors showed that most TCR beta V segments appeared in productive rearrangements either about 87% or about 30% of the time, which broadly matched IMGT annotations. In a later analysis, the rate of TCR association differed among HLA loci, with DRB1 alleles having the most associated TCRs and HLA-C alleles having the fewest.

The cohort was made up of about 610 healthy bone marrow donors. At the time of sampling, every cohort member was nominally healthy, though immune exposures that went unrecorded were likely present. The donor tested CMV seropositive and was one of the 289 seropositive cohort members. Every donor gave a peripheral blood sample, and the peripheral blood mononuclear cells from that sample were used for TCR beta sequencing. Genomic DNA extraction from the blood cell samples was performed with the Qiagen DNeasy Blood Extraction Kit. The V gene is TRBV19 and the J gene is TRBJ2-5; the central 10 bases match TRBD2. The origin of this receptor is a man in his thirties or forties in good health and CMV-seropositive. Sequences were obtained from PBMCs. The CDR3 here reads CASSPSGGAVETQYF. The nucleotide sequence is TGTGCCAGTAGCCCCAGCGGGGGGGCCGTGGAGACCCAGTACTTC.